This TCR beta chain was profiled in a study of breast tumors, draining lymph nodes, adjacent tissues. TCRdb recomputed calls from the multiplex PCR reads with MiXCR, one row per CDR3 protein. The sample shows some 31,000 distinct CDR3 sequences, 60% to 70% of them seen only once. General study findings and limits: Tumors had less TCR diversity than lymph nodes, more than nontumor tissue. Data only fit, rather than demonstrated, lymph node origin of most tumor T cells.

To note about this clonotype: The target antigen is unknown.

CDR1 is SGHTS, CDR2 YDEGEE, per germline. Trimming cost V 0 bases and J 1 base, with 11 bases left between them. This CDR3 is 15 amino acids long. The sequencing input was breast tumor tissue. This clonotype originated in a female donor with breast cancer. Some clones in this sample may be carry-over from other donors' samples. The chain recombines TRBV5-8 with TRBJ2-7, with D possibly being TRBD1 or TRBD2 (5 bases each). The CDR3 sequence: CASSLVGDGSYEQYF. The CDR3 DNA follows: TGTGCCAGCAGCTTGGTTGGGGACGGGTCCTACGAGCAGTACTTC.